This T cell receptor beta chain was sequenced in a study of identical twins. This clonotype was seen a handful of times. TCRdb reprocessed the 5' RACE reads via MiXCR and lists one record per CDR3 protein. The table includes about 190,000 distinct CDR3 sequences, more than 15% detected once. Germline CDR1 is MNHNS and CDR2 is SASEGT. V lost 6 bases, J lost 0 bases, and 11 bases lay in between. This CDR3 comprises 15 residues. These sequences were also reported in another study, on T cells expressing NK-cell markers. That report notes: Dominant NKG2C+ clonotypes made up about 1.0-7.5% of CD8+ T cells in several donors. Researchers report these clonotypes also headed the CD3+CD56-NKG2C+ fraction in a few donors. Questions lingered over whether expanded NKG2C+ T cell clones were HCMV-specific.

The sequenced material came from CD8+ T cells sorted from blood. The clonotype comes from a woman younger than 30 in good health. This chain joins TRBV6-1 and TRBJ2-2, with D uncertain. CDR3 nucleotides: TGTGCCAGCAGCCCGGCGACTGCGAACACCGGGGAGCTGTTTTTT. Translation: CASSPATANTGELFF.